The TCR beta chain under discussion was sequenced for a study of PD-1 blockade in classical Hodgkin lymphoma. About the study: Nivolumab dosed at 3 mg/kg went to patients intravenously every 2 weeks. Study results and caveats: Baseline diversity was lower in partial responders and progressors than complete responders. With respect to the repertoire differences, their causes, possibly disease activity or prior therapy, remain undefined.

The method was immunoSEQ multiplex PCR; TCRdb's version includes in-frame clones alone and lacks a portion of them. The sample lists just over 35,000 clones, more than 65% occurring once. Each patient's relapse followed autologous stem cell transplantation, and brentuximab vedotin exposure varied. CDR3 size: 18 residues. The germline V gene has CDR1 ENHRY and CDR2 SYGVKD. Between the trimmed V and J ends, which lost 0 bases and 4 bases, there was a span of 21 bases. As for this clone: Its antigen is currently unknown.

The receptor was derived from a human donor with classical Hodgkin lymphoma. This sequence joins TRBV10-3 and TRBJ1-2; D ambiguous. Sequencing was performed on peripheral blood mononuclear cells (PBMCs), taken before the second cycle of nivolumab. The CDR3: CAISESTFRAKLGYGYTF. CDR3 coding DNA: TGTGCCATCAGTGAGTCGACTTTTAGGGCGAAGCTCGGCTATGGCTACACCTTC.